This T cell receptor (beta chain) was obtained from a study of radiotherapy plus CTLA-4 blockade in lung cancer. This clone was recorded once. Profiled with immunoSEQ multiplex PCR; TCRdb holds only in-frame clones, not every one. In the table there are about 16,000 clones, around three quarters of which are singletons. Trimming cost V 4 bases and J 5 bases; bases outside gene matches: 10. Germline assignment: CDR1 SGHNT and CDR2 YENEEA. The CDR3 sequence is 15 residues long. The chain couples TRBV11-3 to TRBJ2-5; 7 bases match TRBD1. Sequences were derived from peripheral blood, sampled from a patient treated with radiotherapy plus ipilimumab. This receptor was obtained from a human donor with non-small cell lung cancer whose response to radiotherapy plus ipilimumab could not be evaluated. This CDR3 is CASSSRQGGGETQYF. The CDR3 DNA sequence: TGTGCCAGCAGCTCACGACAGGGCGGTGGGGAGACCCAGTACTTC.